The following is a TCR beta chain sequence with its context. The antigen remains unidentified. V dropped 5 bases and J dropped 6; count of bases not matched to a gene: 4. This CDR3 spans 14 amino acids. Germline V gene data show CDR1 as SGHTA and CDR2 as FQGNSA. Primers used in a second PCR of roughly 7 to 12 cycles were a sample-barcoded 5' primer and a J-beta primer mix. Per-sample output comprised a minimum of 2.5 million paired-end reads containing CDR3. One entry per CDR3 protein, called by TCRdb with MiXCR from the 5' RACE reads. This sample has about 280,000 distinct CDR3 sequences; 25% to 30% occur once, and the top ten carry approximately 29%. The sample comes from a study of blood T cells in healthy people across ages. The study's findings and limits: Percentage of naive T cells showed a strong correlation with TCR beta diversity.

The chain combines TRBV7-2 with TRBJ2-1, with 10 bases aligning to TRBD2. This clonotype was obtained from a woman in her 70s in good health. Source material: blood. The CDR3 protein is CASSTLAGVNEQFF. The CDR3 DNA reads as TGTGCCAGCAGCACTCTAGCGGGGGTCAATGAGCAGTTCTTC.